A single sample is the source of the 31 T cell receptor beta chains below, sequenced in a study of blood T cell repertoires in COVID-19. Repertoires were generated with immunoSEQ multiplex PCR, while TCRdb's copy carries only in-frame clones and drops some. The table lists over 90,000 clones, 80% to 90% of them singletons. Sequencing input: peripheral blood. The receptor set was obtained from a human donor in a cohort sampled during active COVID-19.

This clone was recorded a few times. V and J are TRBV18 and TRBJ2-7; the match to TRBD1 covers 7 bases. Looked up from germline, CDR1 is KGHSH and CDR2 is LQKENI. Trimming removed 4 bases from V and 6 bases from J; junction bases left unmatched: 3. The CDR3 runs to 12 residues. The CDR3 sequence: CASSLPGGEQYF. The CDR3 coding sequence is TGTGCCAGCTCACTCCCAGGGGGCGAGCAGTACTTC.

This chain joins TRBV14 and TRBJ2-1; the D is unclear. V was trimmed by 0 bases and J by 0 bases, leaving 15 bases between them. The CDR3 is 18 residues long. In germline, CDR1 is SGHDN, CDR2 FVKESK. CDR3 residues: CASSQEALLRSSYNEQFF. CDR3 sequence (DNA): TGTGCCAGCAGCCAAGAAGCGTTGCTTCGGAGCTCCTACAATGAGCAGTTCTTC.

V and J are TRBV24-1 and TRBJ2-1; 10 bases fit TRBD1. Trimming at V came to 5 bases and at J to 6 bases, leaving 12 bases not matched to a gene. The CDR3 is 17 amino acids. Germline V gene data show CDR1 as KGHDR and CDR2 as SFDVKD. CDR3 sequence: CATSALQTGGGLNEQFF. In nucleotides, the CDR3 is TGTGCCACCAGTGCCCTCCAGACAGGGGGCGGTCTCAATGAGCAGTTCTTC.

The rearrangement joins TRBV6-2 or TRBV6-3 to TRBJ1-2; a possible D gene is TRBD1 (5 bases). V was clipped by 5 bases and J by 3 bases, with 7 bases between them. CDR1 and CDR2 (germline): MNHEY, SVGEGT. This CDR3 contains 12 residues. As DNA, the CDR3 is TGTGCCAGCAGTGACAGCCACTATGGCTACACCTTC. It codes for CASSDSHYGYTF.

CDR3 sequence reads: CASSVGAQQGYEQYF. CDR3 nucleotides: TGTGCCAGCAGCGTAGGAGCGCAGCAGGGCTACGAGCAGTACTTC. The V call is TRBV9, the J call TRBJ2-7, with a tentative D call TRBD1 (5 bases). The V and J ends lost 0 bases and 3 bases respectively, with 13 bases between them. The CDR3 length is 15 residues. Germline V lookup: CDR1 SGDLS, CDR2 YYNGEE.

The chain carries TRBV6-5 and TRBJ1-4; tentatively, D is TRBD1 (6 bases). This CDR3 region has 14 residues. Germline loops: CDR1 MNHEY, CDR2 SVGAGI. With 2 bases removed from V and 6 bases from J, the gap between germline ends came to 10 bases. CDR3 amino acids: CASSYQQGDEKLFF. Here the CDR3 DNA reads TGTGCCAGCAGTTACCAACAGGGTGATGAAAAACTGTTTTTT.

A few counts support this clone. The V gene is TRBV29-1, the J gene TRBJ1-2; 7 positions match TRBD1. Germline trimming cut 6 bases from V and 2 bases from J; bases unmatched to any gene: 6. CDR3 length: 13 residues. Germline assignment: CDR1 SQVTM and CDR2 ANQGSEA. The CDR3 DNA is TGCAGCGTCAGAACAGGGGCGAACTATGGCTACACCTTC. Its protein product is CSVRTGANYGYTF.

This clone was found once. The chain is built from TRBV7-9 and TRBJ1-2; D gene unclear. This CDR3 is built from 12 residues. Trimming cost V 2 bases and J 5 bases, with 6 bases left between them. In germline, CDR1 is SEHNR, CDR2 FQNEAQ (reference sequence). Written as DNA, the CDR3 is TGTGCCAGCAGCTTACGGGAATATGGCTACACCTTC. Encoded protein: CASSLREYGYTF.

The chain recombines TRBV24-1 with TRBJ2-3, with a tentative D call TRBD1 (5 bases). V was shortened by 3 bases and J by 3 bases, with 9 bases between the two germline ends. Germline V gene sequence: CDR1 KGHDR, CDR2 SFDVKD. The CDR3 loop spans 14 amino acids. CDR3 protein: CATSDVRGTDTQYF. The CDR3 bases are TGTGCCACCAGTGATGTAAGGGGAACAGATACGCAGTATTTT.

This clone was picked up a small number of times. The chain employs TRBV9 and TRBJ1-5; possibly TRBD1 for D (6 bases). Germline-derived CDR1 and CDR2 are SGDLS and YYNGEE. The CDR3 is made up of 15 amino acids. Between the trimmed V and J ends, which lost 4 bases and 4 bases, there was a span of 15 bases. The CDR3 reads CASSLGQTGNQPQHF. CDR3 DNA: TGTGCCAGCAGCCTTGGACAGACGGGAAATCAGCCCCAGCATTTT.

The gene calls are TRBV6-5 and TRBJ1-6, with D tentatively TRBD1 (6 bases). This CDR3 region has 13 residues. V lost 7 bases and J 8 bases, leaving 12 bases between the germline ends. Germline V gives CDR1 MNHEY, CDR2 SVGAGI. CDR3 bases: TGTGCCAGCACTTGGGGGCGGGATTCACCCCTCCACTTT. Translated, it gives CASTWGRDSPLHF.

The chain carries TRBV19 and TRBJ2-3; D might be TRBD2 (7 bases). This CDR3 has 15 amino acids. CDR1 is LNHDA and CDR2 is SQIVND in the germline V gene (reference sequence). V dropped 7 bases and J dropped 0 bases, with 14 bases sitting between them. The DNA of the CDR3 is TGTGCCAGTACCGAAGGGGGGGCTAGCACAGATACGCAGTATTTT. It is translated as CASTEGGASTDTQYF.

The chain employs TRBV19 and TRBJ1-2; no clear D gene. The CDR3 length is 17 residues. Germline V gene lookup returns CDR1 LNHDA and CDR2 SQIVND (reference sequence). Trimming removed 0 bases at V and 5 bases at J, with 19 bases between. The DNA for the CDR3 is TGTGCCAGTAGTATAGACCAAAGACGGACGGACTCTTATGGCTACACCTTC. It translates to CASSIDQRRTDSYGYTF.

The chain combines TRBV5-6 with TRBJ2-5; the match to TRBD1 covers 10 bases. The CDR3 contains 16 residues. After removal of 3 bases from V and 3 bases from J, the junction contained 8 bases not matched to a gene. CDR1 and CDR2 from the germline V gene are SGHDT and YYEEEE. The CDR3 region has the DNA TGTGCCAGCAGCTCTCCGGGACAGGGGACCAAAGAGACCCAGTACTTC. It codes for CASSSPGQGTKETQYF. The complete variable domain, with remaining parts taken from reference TRBV5-6 and TRBJ2-5, reads DAGVTQSPTHLIKTRGQQVTLRCSPKSGHDTVSWYQQALGQGPQFIFQYYEEEERQRGNFPDRFSGHQFPNYSSELNVNALLLGDSALYLCASSSPGQGTKETQYFGPGTRLLVL.

The chain is built from TRBV3-1 (or the pseudogene TRBV3-2) and TRBJ2-5; 9 bases agree with TRBD2. The CDR3 loop spans 18 amino acids. V gave up 5 bases and J gave up 5 bases; unmatched junction bases: 18. CDR1 and CDR2 (germline): LGHDT, YNNKEL (reference sequence). The DNA for the CDR3 is TGTGCCAGCAGCAACGAGCTAGCGGGGCCCCTAATCGGGGAGACCCAGTACTTC. It encodes CASSNELAGPLIGETQYF.

The chain is built from TRBV28 and TRBJ2-5; no clear D. The CDR3 length is 13 residues. Trimming pared 4 bases from V and 4 bases from J, leaving 10 bases between. CDR1 MDHEN and CDR2 SYDVKM come from the germline V gene. CDR3 amino acids: CASSSNRLETQYF. The CDR3 DNA reads TGTGCCAGCAGTTCGAATCGGTTAGAGACCCAGTACTTC. Full variable domain (remainder filled in from reference TRBV28 and TRBJ2-5): DVKVTQSSRYLVKRTGEKVFLECVQDMDHENMFWYRQDPGLGLRLIYFSYDVKMKEKGDIPEGYSVSREKKERFSLILESASTNQTSMYLCASSSNRLETQYFGPGTRLLVL.

This chain connects TRBV5-8 to TRBJ1-4; no definite D call. The CDR3 has 16 amino acids. Per germline, CDR1 SGHTS and CDR2 YDEGEE. Trimming left V 4 bases short and J 0 bases short, with 13 bases between. CDR3 bases: TGTGCCAGCAGCCATGGCGGGATTCCAACTAATGAAAAACTGTTTTTT. This codes for CASSHGGIPTNEKLFF.

V and J are TRBV27 and TRBJ2-3; TRBD2 aligns across 8 bases. Trimming took 3 bases from V and 4 from J; bases not matched to a gene: 6. The CDR3 has 15 amino acids. In germline, CDR1 is MNHEY, CDR2 SMNVEV (reference sequence). CDR3 DNA: TGTGCCAGCAGTTTCTCGGGGGGGGTCCCAGATACGCAGTATTTT. Translating it yields CASSFSGGVPDTQYF.

J is TRBJ2-1 and V is TRBV9; 15 positions agree with TRBD2. J gave up 6 bases and V 2 bases, and 3 bases lay outside the gene matches. The germline CDR1 and CDR2 sequences are SGDLS and YYNGEE. The CDR3 is 16 residues long. The CDR3 spells CASSVLGLAGGNEQFF. In nucleotides, the CDR3 is TGTGCCAGCAGCGTCCTGGGACTAGCGGGGGGCAATGAGCAGTTCTTC.

The chain recombines TRBV19 with TRBJ2-7, with D maybe TRBD2 (6 bases). The CDR3 covers 15 residues. Germline CDR1 is LNHDA and CDR2 is SQIVND (reference sequence). Trimming pared 5 bases from V and 0 bases from J, leaving 14 bases between. CDR3 residues: CASSETGGISYEQYF. In DNA form, the CDR3 reads TGTGCCAGTAGTGAGACCGGCGGGATCTCCTACGAGCAGTACTTC.

The genes are TRBV3-1 (or the pseudogene TRBV3-2) and TRBJ2-3; D might be TRBD2 (6 bases). Germline V gives CDR1 LGHDT, CDR2 YNNKEL (reference sequence). This CDR3 spans 15 amino acids. The germline V and J ends were trimmed by 0 bases and 3 bases, with 10 bases remaining between them. CDR3 amino acids: CASSQEMGGTDTQYF. The CDR3 bases are TGTGCCAGCAGCCAAGAGATGGGGGGTACAGATACGCAGTATTTT.

The CDR3 is CASSVAGTAGETQYF. The CDR3 DNA reads as TGTGCCAGCAGCGTAGCTGGTACCGCGGGGGAGACCCAGTACTTC. The chain links TRBV9 to TRBJ2-5, with D maybe TRBD2 (6 bases). CDR3 length equals 15 residues. Trimming left V 0 bases short and J 5 bases short, with 14 bases between. From germline, CDR1 is SGDLS and CDR2 YYNGEE.

The rearrangement uses TRBV9 and TRBJ2-7, with D tentatively TRBD1 (5 bases). Trimming took 0 bases from V and 2 from J, leaving 9 bases between them. The CDR3 is 14 amino acids. In germline, CDR1 is SGDLS, CDR2 YYNGEE. The chain's CDR3 is CASSVDQGPYEQYF. DNA of the CDR3: TGTGCCAGCAGCGTAGATCAGGGCCCCTACGAGCAGTACTTC.

The V gene is TRBV5-1, the J gene TRBJ2-5, with a possible D match to TRBD1 (6 bases). V gave up 2 bases and J gave up 2 bases, with 10 bases separating them. CDR1 SGHRS and CDR2 YFSETQ come from the germline V gene. The CDR3 is made up of 14 amino acids. DNA for the CDR3: TGCGCCAGCAGCTTAGGACAGCAACAAGAGACCCAGTACTTC. Protein product: CASSLGQQQETQYF.

The chain couples TRBV7-6 to TRBJ1-4, with TRBD1 matching 9 bases. In germline, CDR1 is SGHVS, CDR2 FNYEAQ. Unmatched junction bases numbered 5, after V lost 2 bases and J lost 7 bases. There are 15 residues in the CDR3. The CDR3 region is CASSLIQGAREKLFF. The DNA for the CDR3 is TGTGCCAGCAGCTTAATACAGGGGGCCCGTGAAAAACTGTTTTTT. Combining the CDR3 with reference TRBV7-6 and TRBJ1-4 gives the whole variable domain GAGVSQSPRYKVTKRGQDVALRCDPISGHVSLYWYRQALGQGPEFLTYFNYEAQQDKSGLPNDRFSAERPEGSISTLTIQRTEQRDSAMYRCASSLIQGAREKLFFGSGTQLSVL.

The chain recombines TRBV7-8 with TRBJ1-5; perhaps TRBD1 as D (5 bases). V lost 0 bases, J lost 3 bases, and 9 bases lay in between. The CDR3 is 15 amino acids. The germline V gene has CDR1 SGHVS and CDR2 FQNEAQ. The CDR3 nucleotides read TGTGCCAGCAGCTTAGCTAGACAGCCCAATCAGCCCCAGCATTTT. Translated, it gives CASSLARQPNQPQHF.

The chain has TRBV6-5 and TRBJ1-4; the D gene is possibly TRBD1 (5 bases). This CDR3 contains 13 residues. Trimming took 7 bases from V and 3 from J, leaving 9 bases between them. The V gene's germline CDR1 is MNHEY and CDR2 SVGAGI. The CDR3 sequence: CASKQVANEKLFF. CDR3 nucleotide sequence: TGTGCCAGCAAACAGGTTGCTAATGAAAAACTGTTTTTT.

The J gene is TRBJ2-3, the V gene TRBV19; 11 bases match TRBD2. The CDR3 is 17 residues long. With V trimmed by 6 bases and J by 2 bases, 10 bases remained unmatched. Germline CDR1 is LNHDA and CDR2 is SQIVND (reference sequence). CDR3 bases: TGTGCCAGTAGACAGACAGAACTAGCGGGGGTCACAGATACGCAGTATTTT. Encoded protein: CASRQTELAGVTDTQYF.

The CDR3 protein is CASNPGTGGETQYF. The CDR3 nucleotides are TGTGCCAGTAACCCCGGGACAGGTGGAGAGACCCAGTACTTC. The chain joins TRBV19 to TRBJ2-5; 8 bases map to TRBD1. After removal of 7 bases from V and 4 bases from J, the junction contained 8 bases not matched to a gene. CDR3 length: 14 amino acids. Germline loops: CDR1 LNHDA, CDR2 SQIVND (reference sequence).

The chain couples TRBV28 to TRBJ1-2; tentatively, D is TRBD1 (5 bases). V shed 6 bases and J shed 1 base, with 9 bases lying between them. The CDR3 extends over 13 amino acids. Germline CDR1 MDHEN, CDR2 SYDVKM. CDR3 sequence: CASSQGFNYGYTF. As DNA, the CDR3 is TGTGCCAGCAGCCAGGGTTTTAACTATGGCTACACCTTC.

The chain has TRBV30 and TRBJ1-2; D unresolved. The germline gives CDR1 GTSNPN, CDR2 SVGIG (reference sequence). Trimming took off 3 bases at V and 5 bases at J, with 7 bases between the two ends. The CDR3 is made up of 11 amino acids. The CDR3 DNA sequence: TGTGCCTGGAGAAGCGGGTATGGCTACACCTTC. Residues: CAWRSGYGYTF.